This TCR beta chain was identified in a study of blood T cell repertoires in COVID-19. Whole-study context: Sources were T cells, B-cell-depleted T cells, or PBMCs; the material itself was cDNA or gDNA.

Original processing methods: Amplification with reference gene primers provided the estimates of nucleated cell counts. Using immunoSEQ multiplex PCR, the repertoire was profiled, and TCRdb retains in-frame clones only, with some absent. V and J calls and clone size are those listed in that table; D and trimming were worked out from the DNA. The sample contains over 100,000 clones, about 89% of which appear only once. Trimming removed 1 base at V and 6 bases at J, with 18 bases between. The CDR3 length is 16 residues. The germline V gene encodes CDR1 MDHEN and CDR2 SYDVKM. Material for sequencing was peripheral blood. The chain employs TRBV28 and TRBJ1-2; D is ambiguous. This sequence was found in a human donor in a cohort sampled during active COVID-19. CDR3 region: CASSLSYIRSVDGYTF. The CDR3 DNA sequence: TGTGCCAGCAGTTTATCTTATATCAGGTCGGTCGATGGCTACACCTTC.